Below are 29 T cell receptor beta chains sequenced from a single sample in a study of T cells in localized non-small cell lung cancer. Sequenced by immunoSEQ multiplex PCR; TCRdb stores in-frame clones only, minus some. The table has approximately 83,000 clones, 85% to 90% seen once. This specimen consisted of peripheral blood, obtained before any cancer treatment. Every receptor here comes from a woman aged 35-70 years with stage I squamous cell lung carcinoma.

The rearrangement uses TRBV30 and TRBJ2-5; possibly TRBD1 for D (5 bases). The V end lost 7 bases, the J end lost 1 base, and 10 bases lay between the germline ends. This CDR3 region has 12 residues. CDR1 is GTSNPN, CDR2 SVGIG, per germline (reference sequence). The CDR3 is CALTVLQETQYF. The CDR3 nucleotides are TGTGCCTTGACAGTGCTCCAAGAGACCCAGTACTTC.

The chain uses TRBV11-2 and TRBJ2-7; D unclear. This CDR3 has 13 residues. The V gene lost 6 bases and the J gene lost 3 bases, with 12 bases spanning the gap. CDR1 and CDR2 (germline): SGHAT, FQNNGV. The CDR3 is CASSLNRGYEQYF. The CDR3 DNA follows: TGTGCCAGCAGTTTGAACCGCGGCTACGAGCAGTACTTC.

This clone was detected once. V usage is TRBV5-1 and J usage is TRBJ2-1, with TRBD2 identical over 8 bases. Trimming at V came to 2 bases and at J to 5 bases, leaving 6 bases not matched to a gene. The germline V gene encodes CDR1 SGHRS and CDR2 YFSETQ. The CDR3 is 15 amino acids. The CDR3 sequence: CASSFSRGANNEQFF. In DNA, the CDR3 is TGCGCCAGCAGCTTCTCGCGGGGGGCCAACAATGAGCAGTTCTTC.

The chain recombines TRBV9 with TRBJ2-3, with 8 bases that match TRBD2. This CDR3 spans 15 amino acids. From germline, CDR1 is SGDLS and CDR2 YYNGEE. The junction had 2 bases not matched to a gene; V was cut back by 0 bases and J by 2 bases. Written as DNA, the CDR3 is TGTGCCAGCAGCGTAGGAGCGGGGGACACAGATACGCAGTATTTT. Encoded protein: CASSVGAGDTDTQYF.

The CDR3 loop reads CASSPLSSVNEQFF. CDR3 nucleotides: TGTGCCAGCTCACCACTTTCATCGGTCAATGAGCAGTTCTTC. This chain connects TRBV18 to TRBJ2-1; D uncertain. The CDR3 totals 14 residues. The V and J ends lost 1 base and 6 bases respectively, with 10 bases between them. Germline V gene data show CDR1 as KGHSH and CDR2 as LQKENI.

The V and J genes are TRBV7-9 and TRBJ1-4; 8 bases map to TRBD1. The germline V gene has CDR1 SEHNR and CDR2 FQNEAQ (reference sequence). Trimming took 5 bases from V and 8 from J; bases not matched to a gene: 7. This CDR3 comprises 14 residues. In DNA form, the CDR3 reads TGTGCCAGCAGCGCGACAGGGGCAGGGGAAAAACTGTTTTTT. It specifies CASSATGAGEKLFF.

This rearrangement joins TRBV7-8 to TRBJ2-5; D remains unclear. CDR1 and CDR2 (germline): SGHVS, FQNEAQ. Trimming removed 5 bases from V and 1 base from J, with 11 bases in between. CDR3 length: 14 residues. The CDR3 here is CASSLLTVQETQYF. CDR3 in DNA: TGTGCCAGCAGCCTCTTGACCGTCCAAGAGACCCAGTACTTC.

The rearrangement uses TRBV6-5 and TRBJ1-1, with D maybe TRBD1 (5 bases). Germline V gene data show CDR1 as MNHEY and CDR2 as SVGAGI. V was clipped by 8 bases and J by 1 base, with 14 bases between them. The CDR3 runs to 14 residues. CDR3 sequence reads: CASRDGWENTEAFF. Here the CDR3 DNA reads TGTGCCAGCCGGGACGGATGGGAGAACACTGAAGCTTTCTTT.

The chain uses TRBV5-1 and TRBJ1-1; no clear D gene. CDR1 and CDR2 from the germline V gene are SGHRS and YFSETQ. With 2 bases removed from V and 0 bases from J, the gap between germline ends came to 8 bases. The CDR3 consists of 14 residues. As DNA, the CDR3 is TGCGCCAGCAGCTTAACGGATCTGAACACTGAAGCTTTCTTT. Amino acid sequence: CASSLTDLNTEAFF.

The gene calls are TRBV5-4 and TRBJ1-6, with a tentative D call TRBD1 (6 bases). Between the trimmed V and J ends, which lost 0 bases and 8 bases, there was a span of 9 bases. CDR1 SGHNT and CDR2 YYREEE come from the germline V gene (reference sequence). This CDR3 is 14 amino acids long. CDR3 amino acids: CASSLDGGDSPLHF. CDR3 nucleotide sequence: TGTGCCAGCAGCTTGGATGGGGGCGATTCACCCCTCCACTTT.

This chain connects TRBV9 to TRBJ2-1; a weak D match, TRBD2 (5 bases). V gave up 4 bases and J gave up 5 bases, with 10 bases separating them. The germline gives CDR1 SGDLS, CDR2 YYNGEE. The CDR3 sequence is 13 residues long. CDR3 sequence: CASSSRLHNEQFF. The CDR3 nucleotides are TGTGCCAGCAGCTCCCGACTACACAATGAGCAGTTCTTC.

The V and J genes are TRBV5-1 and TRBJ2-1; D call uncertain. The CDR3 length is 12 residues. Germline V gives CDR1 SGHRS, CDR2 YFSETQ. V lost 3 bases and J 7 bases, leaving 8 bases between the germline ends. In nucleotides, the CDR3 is TGCGCCAGCAGCTCGGGCAGGAATGAGCAGTTCTTC. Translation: CASSSGRNEQFF.

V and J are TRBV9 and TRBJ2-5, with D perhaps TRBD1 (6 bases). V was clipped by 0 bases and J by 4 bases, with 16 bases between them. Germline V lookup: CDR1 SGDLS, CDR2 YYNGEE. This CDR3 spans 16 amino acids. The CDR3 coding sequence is TGTGCCAGCAGCGTAGGAAAAGGGGGAATGACAGAGACCCAGTACTTC. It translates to CASSVGKGGMTETQYF.

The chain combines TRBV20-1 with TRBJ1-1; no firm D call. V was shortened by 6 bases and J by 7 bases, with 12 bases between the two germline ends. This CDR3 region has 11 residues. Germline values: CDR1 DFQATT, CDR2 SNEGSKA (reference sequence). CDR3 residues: CSARPIIEAFF. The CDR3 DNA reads TGCAGTGCCCGACCAATTATTGAAGCTTTCTTT.

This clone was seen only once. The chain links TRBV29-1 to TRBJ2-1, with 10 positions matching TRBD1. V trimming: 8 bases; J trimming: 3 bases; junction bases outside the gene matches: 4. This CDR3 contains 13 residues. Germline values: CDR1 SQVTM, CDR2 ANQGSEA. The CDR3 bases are TGCAGCACCGGACAGGGGGGCTACAATGAGCAGTTCTTC. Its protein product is CSTGQGGYNEQFF.

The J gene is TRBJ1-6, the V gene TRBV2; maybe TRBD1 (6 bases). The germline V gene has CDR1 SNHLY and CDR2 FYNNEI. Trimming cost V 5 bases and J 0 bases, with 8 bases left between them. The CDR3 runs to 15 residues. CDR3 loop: CASSTDSSYNSPLHF. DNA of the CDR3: TGTGCCAGCAGTACGGACAGCTCCTATAATTCACCCCTCCACTTT.

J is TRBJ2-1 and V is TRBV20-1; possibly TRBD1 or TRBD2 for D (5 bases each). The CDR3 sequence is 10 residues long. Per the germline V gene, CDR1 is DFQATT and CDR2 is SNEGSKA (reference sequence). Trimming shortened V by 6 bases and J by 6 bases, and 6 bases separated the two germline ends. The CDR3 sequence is CSAGANEQFF. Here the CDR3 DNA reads TGCAGTGCCGGGGCCAATGAGCAGTTCTTC.

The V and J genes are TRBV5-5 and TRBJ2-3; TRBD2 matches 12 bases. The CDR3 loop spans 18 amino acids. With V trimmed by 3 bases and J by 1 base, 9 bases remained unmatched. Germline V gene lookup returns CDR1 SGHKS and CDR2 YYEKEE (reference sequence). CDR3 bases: TGTGCCAGCAGCTCCCTAACACTAGCGGGGGGTGGCACAGATACGCAGTATTTT. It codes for CASSSLTLAGGGTDTQYF.

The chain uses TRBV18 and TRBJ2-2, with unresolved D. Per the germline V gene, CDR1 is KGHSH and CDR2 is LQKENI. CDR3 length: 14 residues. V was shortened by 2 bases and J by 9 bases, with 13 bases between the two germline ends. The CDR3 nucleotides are TGTGCCAGCTCACCAGGGCCGAGTAACCGGGAGCTGTTTTTT. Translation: CASSPGPSNRELFF.

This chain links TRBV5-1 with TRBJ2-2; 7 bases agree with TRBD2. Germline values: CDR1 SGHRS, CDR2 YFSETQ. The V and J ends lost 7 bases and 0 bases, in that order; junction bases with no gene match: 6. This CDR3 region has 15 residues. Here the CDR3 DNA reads TGCGCCAGCTCCAACGGGGGGACGAACACCGGGGAGCTGTTTTTT. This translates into CASSNGGTNTGELFF.

CDR3: CASSVQGALFGGYTF. DNA for the CDR3: TGTGCCAGCAGCGTACAGGGGGCTTTATTCGGGGGCTACACCTTC. The rearrangement uses TRBV13 and TRBJ1-2; 9 bases line up with TRBD1. With 5 bases clipped from V and 8 bases from J, the junction kept 12 bases outside the gene matches. Germline lookup yields CDR1 PRHDT and CDR2 FYEKMQ (reference sequence). This CDR3 spans 15 amino acids.

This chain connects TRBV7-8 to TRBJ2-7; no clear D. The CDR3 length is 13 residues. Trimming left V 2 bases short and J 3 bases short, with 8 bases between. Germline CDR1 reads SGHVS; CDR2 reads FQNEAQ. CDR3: CASSLQIYYEQYF. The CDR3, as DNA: TGTGCCAGCAGCTTACAAATTTACTACGAGCAGTACTTC.

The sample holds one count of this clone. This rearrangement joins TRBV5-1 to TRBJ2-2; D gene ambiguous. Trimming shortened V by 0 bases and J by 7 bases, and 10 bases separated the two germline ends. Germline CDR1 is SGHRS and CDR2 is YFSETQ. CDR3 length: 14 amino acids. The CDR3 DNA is TGCGCCAGCAGCTTGGGGGCGCAAGGCGGGGAGCTGTTTTTT. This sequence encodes CASSLGAQGGELFF.

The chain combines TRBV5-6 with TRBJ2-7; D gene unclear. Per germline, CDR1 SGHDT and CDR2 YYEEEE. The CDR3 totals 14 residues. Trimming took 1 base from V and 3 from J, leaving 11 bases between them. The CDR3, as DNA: TGTGCCAGCAGCTTGTGGGAAAATGACTACGAGCAGTACTTC. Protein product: CASSLWENDYEQYF.

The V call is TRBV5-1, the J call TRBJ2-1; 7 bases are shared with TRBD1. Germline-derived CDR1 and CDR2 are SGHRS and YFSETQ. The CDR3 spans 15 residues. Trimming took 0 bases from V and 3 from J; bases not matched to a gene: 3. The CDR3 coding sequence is TGCGCCAGCAGCTTGGGACAGGGTCACTACAATGAGCAGTTCTTC. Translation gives CASSLGQGHYNEQFF.

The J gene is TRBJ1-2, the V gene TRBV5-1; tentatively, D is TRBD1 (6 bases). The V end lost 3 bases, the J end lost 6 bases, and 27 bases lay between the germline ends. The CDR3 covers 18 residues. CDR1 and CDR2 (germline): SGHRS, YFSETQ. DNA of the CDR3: TGCGCCAGCAGCTCGTCGGGGGGGCCCCGCTTATTGAGCGATGGCTACACCTTC. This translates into CASSSSGGPRLLSDGYTF. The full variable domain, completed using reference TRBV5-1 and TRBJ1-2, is KAGVTQTPRYLIKTRGQQVTLSCSPISGHRSVSWYQQTPGQGLQFLFEYFSETQRNKGNFPGRFSGRQFSNSRSEMNVSTLELGDSALYLCASSSSGGPRLLSDGYTFGSGTRLTVV.

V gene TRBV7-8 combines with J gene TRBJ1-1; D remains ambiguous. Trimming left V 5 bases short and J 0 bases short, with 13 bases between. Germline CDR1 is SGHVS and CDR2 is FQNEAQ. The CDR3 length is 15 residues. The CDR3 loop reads CASSPGRTVNTEAFF. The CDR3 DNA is TGTGCCAGCAGCCCAGGTCGAACGGTGAACACTGAAGCTTTCTTT.

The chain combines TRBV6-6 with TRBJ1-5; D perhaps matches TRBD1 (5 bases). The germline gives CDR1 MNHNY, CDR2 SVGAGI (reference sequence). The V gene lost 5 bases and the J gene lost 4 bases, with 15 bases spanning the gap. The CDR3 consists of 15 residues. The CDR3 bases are TGTGCCAGCAGTAGCGGGACTCCGAAAAATCAGCCCCAGCATTTT. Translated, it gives CASSSGTPKNQPQHF.

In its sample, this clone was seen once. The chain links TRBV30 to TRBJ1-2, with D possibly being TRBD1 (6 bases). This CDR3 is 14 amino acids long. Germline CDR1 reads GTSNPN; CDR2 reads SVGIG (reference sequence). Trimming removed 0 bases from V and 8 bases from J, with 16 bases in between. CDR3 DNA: TGTGCCTGGAGTGTCCCGAACAGGGTAGAGGGCTACACCTTC. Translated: CAWSVPNRVEGYTF.